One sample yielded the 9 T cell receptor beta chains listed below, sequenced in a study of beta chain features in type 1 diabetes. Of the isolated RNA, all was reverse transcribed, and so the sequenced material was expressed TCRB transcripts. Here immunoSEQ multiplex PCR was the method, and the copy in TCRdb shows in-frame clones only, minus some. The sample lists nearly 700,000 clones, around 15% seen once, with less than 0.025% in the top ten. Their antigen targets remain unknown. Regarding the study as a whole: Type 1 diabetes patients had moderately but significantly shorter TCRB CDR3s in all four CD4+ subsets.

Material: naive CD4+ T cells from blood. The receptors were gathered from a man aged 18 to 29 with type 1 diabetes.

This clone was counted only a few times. The CDR3 loop reads CASGTGQGEGEQFF. In DNA form, the CDR3 reads TGTGCCAGCGGAACCGGACAGGGGGAAGGTGAGCAGTTCTTC. The chain links TRBV6-1 to TRBJ2-1, with 10 bases fitting TRBD1. The CDR3 extends over 14 amino acids. The junction had 10 bases not matched to a gene; V was cut back by 8 bases and J by 9 bases. Per germline, CDR1 MNHNS and CDR2 SASEGT.

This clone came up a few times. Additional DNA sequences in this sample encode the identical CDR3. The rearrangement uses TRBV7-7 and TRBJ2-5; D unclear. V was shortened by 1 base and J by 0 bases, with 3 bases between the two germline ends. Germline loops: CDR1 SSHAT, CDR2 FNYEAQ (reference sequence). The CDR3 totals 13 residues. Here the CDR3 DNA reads TGTGCCAGCAGCTTAGGCCACCAAGAGACCCAGTACTTC. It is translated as CASSLGHQETQYF.

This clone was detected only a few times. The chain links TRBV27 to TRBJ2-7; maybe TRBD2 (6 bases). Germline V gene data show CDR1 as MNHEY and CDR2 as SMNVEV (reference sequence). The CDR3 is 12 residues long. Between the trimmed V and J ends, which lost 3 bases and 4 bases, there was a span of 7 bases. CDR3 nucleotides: TGTGCCAGCAGTTTGGCGGGGTACGAGCAGTACTTC. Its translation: CASSLAGYEQYF.

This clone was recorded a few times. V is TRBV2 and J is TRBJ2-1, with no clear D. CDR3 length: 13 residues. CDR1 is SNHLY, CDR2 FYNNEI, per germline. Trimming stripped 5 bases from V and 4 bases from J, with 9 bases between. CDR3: CASSLSGYNEQFF. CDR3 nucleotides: TGTGCCAGCAGTTTAAGTGGGTACAATGAGCAGTTCTTC.

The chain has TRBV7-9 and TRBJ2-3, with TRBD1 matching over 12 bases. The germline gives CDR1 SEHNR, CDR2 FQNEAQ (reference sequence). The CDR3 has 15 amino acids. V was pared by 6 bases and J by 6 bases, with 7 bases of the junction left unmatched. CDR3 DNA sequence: TGTGCCAGCAGGAGACCGGGACAGGGGGCTGATACGCAGTATTTT. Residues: CASRRPGQGADTQYF.

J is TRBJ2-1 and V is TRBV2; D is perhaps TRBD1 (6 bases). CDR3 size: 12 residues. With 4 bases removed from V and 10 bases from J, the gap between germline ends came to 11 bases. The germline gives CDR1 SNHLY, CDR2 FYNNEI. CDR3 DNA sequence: TGTGCCAGCAGTGTTAACAGGGAAGAGCAGTTCTTC. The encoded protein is CASSVNREEQFF.

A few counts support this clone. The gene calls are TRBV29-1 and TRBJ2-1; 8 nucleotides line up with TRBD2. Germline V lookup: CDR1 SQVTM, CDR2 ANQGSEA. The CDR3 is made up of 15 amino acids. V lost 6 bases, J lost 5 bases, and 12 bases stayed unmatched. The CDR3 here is CSVKGAGGPHNEQFF. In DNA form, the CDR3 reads TGCAGCGTCAAAGGGGCGGGGGGCCCCCACAATGAGCAGTTCTTC.

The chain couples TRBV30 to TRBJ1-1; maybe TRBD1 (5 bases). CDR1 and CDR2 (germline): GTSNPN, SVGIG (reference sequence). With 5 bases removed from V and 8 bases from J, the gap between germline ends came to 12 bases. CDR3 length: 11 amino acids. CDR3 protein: CAWQAGWEAFF. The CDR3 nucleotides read TGTGCCTGGCAGGCAGGGTGGGAAGCTTTCTTT.

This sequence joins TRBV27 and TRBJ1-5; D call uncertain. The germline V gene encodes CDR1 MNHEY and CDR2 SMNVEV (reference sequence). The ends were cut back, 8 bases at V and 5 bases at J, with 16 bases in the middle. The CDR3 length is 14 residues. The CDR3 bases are TGTGCCAGCCGCACCGGTGGCCCCCATCAGCCCCAGCATTTT. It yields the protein CASRTGGPHQPQHF.